This entry features one TCR beta chain sequence. Its cognate antigen is unknown. This sample stems from a study of neoadjuvant anti-PD-1 for oral cavity cancer. Overall study: Nivolumab at 3 mg/kg was mostly given biweekly, three to four doses, pre-surgery. Findings of the study overall: After neoadjuvant nivolumab, PBMC T cell clonality was significantly higher in non-responders than responders. Only three patients per response group were TCR-analyzed; validation needed.

Most PBMC samples had 480 ng input DNA in six replicates. Method: immunoSEQ multiplex PCR; TCRdb's copy keeps in-frame clones and lacks some. The table includes 60,000 to 75,000 clones, about 83% detected once. Sequences were derived from PBMCs, sampled before nivolumab (anti-PD-1) treatment. The TCR was taken from a person aged 40-85 years with oral cavity squamous cell carcinoma.

The CDR3 here is CASSLEKSSYNEQFF. The CDR3, as DNA: TGTGCCAGCAGCTTAGAGAAGAGCTCCTACAATGAGCAGTTCTTC. This chain connects TRBV7-6 to TRBJ2-1; D unclear. This CDR3 is built from 15 residues. The V end lost 1 base, the J end lost 0 bases, and 7 bases lay between the germline ends. The germline V gene encodes CDR1 SGHVS and CDR2 FNYEAQ.